Each of the 2 T cell receptor beta chains below was sequenced from the same sample in a study of blood T cell repertoires in COVID-19. The repertoire was sequenced with immunoSEQ multiplex PCR; TCRdb's copy has only in-frame clones and lacks some. The sample lists about half a million clones, 75% to 90% occurring once. Sequenced material: peripheral blood. These receptors were collected from a human donor in a cohort sampled during active COVID-19.

The chain is built from TRBV5-5 and TRBJ1-1; the D is unclear. The CDR3 has 14 amino acids. In germline, CDR1 is SGHKS, CDR2 YYEKEE (reference sequence). V was trimmed by 0 bases and J by 4 bases, leaving 10 bases between them. The CDR3 spells CASSLVARATEAFF. DNA of the CDR3: TGTGCCAGCAGCTTGGTGGCGAGGGCCACTGAAGCTTTCTTT.

The V gene is TRBV4-1, the J gene TRBJ1-3, with 8 bases aligning to TRBD1. CDR3 length equals 19 residues. The V gene's germline CDR1 is MGHRA and CDR2 YSYEKL. With V trimmed by 1 base and J by 4 bases, 15 bases remained unmatched. The CDR3 here is CASSQVIGGPGQAGNTIYF. As DNA, the CDR3 is TGCGCCAGCAGCCAAGTGATCGGAGGACCGGGACAGGCCGGAAACACCATATATTTT.